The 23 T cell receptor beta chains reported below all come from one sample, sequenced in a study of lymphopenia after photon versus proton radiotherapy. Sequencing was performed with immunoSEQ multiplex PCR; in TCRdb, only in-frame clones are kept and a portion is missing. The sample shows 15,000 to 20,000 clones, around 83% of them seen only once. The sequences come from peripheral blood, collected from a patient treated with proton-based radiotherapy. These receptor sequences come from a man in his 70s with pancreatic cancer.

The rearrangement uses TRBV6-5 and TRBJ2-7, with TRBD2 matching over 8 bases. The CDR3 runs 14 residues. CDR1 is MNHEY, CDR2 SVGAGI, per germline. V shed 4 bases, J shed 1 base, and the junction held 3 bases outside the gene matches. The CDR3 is CASSSGGGSYEQYF. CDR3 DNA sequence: TGTGCCAGCAGTTCCGGGGGGGGTTCCTACGAGCAGTACTTC.

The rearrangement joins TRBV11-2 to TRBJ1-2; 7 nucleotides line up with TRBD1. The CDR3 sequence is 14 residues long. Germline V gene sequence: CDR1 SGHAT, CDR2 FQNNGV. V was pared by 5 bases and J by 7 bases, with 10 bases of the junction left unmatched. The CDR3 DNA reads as TGTGCCAGCAGCCCCCTACAGGGGATCGGTGGCTACACCTTC. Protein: CASSPLQGIGGYTF.

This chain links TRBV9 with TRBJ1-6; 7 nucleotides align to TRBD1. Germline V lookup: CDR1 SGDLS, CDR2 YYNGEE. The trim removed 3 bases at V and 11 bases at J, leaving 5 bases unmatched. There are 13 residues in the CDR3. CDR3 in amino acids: CASSGQGMAPLHF. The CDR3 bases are TGTGCCAGCAGCGGACAGGGTATGGCACCCCTCCACTTT. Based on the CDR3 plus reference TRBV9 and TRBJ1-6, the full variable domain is DSGVTQTPKHLITATGQRVTLRCSPRSGDLSVYWYQQSLDQGLQFLIQYYNGEERAKGNILERFSAQQFPDLHSELNLSSLELGDSALYFCASSGQGMAPLHFGNGTRLTVT.

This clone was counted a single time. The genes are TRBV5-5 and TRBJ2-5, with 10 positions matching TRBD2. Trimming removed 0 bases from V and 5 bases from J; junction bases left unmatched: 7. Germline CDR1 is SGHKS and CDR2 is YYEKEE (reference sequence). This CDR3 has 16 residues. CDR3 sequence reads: CASSLATLAGVETQYF. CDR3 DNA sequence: TGTGCCAGCAGCTTGGCCACTCTAGCGGGAGTGGAGACCCAGTACTTC.

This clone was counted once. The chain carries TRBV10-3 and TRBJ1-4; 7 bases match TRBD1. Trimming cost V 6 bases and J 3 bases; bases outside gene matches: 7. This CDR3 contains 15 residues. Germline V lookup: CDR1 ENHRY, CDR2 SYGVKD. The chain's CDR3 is CAISADRKPNEKLFF. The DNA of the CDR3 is TGTGCCATCAGCGCGGACAGGAAACCTAATGAAAAACTGTTTTTT.

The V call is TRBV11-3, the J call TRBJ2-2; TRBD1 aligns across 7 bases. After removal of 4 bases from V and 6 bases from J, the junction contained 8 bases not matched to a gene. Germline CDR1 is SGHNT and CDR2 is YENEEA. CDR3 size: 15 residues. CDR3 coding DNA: TGTGCCAGCAGCTCTCGACAGGGCCAGTCCGGGGAGCTGTTTTTT. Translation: CASSSRQGQSGELFF.

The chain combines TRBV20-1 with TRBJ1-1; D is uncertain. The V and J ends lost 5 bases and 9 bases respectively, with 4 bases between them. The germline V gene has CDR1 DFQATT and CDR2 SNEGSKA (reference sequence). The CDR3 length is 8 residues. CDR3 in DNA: TGCAGTGCTCCCAAAGCTTTCTTT. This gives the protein CSAPKAFF.

As DNA, the CDR3 is TGTGCCAGCAGGTCTTCCGGGAGCATTCAGTACTTC. This gives the protein CASRSSGSIQYF. The V and J genes are TRBV28 and TRBJ2-4; D is possibly TRBD2 (6 bases). The V and J ends lost 6 bases and 9 bases respectively, with 12 bases between them. Germline CDR1 MDHEN, CDR2 SYDVKM. The CDR3 extends over 12 amino acids.

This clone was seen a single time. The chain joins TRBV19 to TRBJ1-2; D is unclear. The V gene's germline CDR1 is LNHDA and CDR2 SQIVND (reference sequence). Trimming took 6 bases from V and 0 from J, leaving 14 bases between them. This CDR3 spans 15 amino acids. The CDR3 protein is CASRTGTTSNYGYTF. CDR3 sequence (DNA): TGTGCCAGTAGAACGGGAACCACGTCTAACTATGGCTACACCTTC.

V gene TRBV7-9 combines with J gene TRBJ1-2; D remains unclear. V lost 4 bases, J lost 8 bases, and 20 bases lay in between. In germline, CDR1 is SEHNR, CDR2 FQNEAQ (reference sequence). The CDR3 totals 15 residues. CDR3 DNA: TGTGCCAGCAGCTCAAACGGCGGGGTTGCGGGGGGCTACACCTTC. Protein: CASSSNGGVAGGYTF.

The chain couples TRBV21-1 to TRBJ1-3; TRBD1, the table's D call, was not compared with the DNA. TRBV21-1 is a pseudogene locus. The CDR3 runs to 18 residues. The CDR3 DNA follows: TGTGCCAGCAGCAACGTCCCAAGGGGAACAGTCTCTGGAAACACCATATATTTT. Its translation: CASSNVPRGTVSGNTIYF.

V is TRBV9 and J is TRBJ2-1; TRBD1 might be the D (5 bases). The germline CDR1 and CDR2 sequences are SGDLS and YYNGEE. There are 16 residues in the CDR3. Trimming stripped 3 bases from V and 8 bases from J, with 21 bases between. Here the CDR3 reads CASSASGRARVDEQFF. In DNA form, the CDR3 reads TGTGCCAGCAGCGCATCAGGTCGGGCCAGGGTAGATGAGCAGTTCTTC.

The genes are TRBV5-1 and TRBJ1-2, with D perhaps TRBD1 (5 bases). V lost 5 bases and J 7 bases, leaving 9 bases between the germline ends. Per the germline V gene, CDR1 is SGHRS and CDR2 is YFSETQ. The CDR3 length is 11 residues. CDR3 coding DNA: TGCGCCAGCAGGGAAGGGGCTGGCTACACCTTC. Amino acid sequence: CASREGAGYTF.

For the CDR3, the DNA is TGCGCCAGCAGCCCAGGACGGGAACAAGAGACCCAGTACTTC. Translating gives CASSPGREQETQYF. The chain links TRBV5-1 to TRBJ2-5; maybe TRBD2 (5 bases). The V end was cut by 4 bases, the J end by 2 bases, with 12 bases between. Germline V gives CDR1 SGHRS, CDR2 YFSETQ. The CDR3 runs to 14 residues.

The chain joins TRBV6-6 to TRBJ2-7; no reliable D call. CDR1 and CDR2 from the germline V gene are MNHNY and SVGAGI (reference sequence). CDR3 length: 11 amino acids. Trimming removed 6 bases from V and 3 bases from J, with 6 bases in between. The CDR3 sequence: CASRTVYEQYF. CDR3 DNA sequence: TGTGCCAGCAGGACCGTCTACGAGCAGTACTTC.

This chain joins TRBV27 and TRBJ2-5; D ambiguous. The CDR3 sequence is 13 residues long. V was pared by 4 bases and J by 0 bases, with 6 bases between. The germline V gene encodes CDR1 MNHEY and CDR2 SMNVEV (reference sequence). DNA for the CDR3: TGTGCCAGCAGTTCCTCGTACCAAGAGACCCAGTACTTC. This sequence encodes CASSSSYQETQYF.

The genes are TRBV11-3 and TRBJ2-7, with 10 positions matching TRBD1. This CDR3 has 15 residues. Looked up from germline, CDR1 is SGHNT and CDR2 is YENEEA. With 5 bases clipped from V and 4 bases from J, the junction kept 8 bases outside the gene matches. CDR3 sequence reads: CASSPYGTGEYEQYF. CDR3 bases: TGTGCCAGCAGCCCGTATGGGACAGGGGAATACGAGCAGTACTTC. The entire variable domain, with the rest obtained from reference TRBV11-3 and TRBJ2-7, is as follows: EAGVVQSPRYKIIEKKQPVAFWCNPISGHNTLYWYLQNLGQGPELLIRYENEEAVDDSQLPKDRFSAERLKGVDSTLKIQPAELGDSAVYLCASSPYGTGEYEQYFGPGTRLTVT.

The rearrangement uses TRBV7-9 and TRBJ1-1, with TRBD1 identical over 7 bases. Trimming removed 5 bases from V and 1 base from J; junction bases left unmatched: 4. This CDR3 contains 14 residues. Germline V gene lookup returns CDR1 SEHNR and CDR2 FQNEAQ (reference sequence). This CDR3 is CASSVGTANTEAFF. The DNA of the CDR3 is TGTGCCAGCAGCGTCGGGACAGCGAACACTGAAGCTTTCTTT.

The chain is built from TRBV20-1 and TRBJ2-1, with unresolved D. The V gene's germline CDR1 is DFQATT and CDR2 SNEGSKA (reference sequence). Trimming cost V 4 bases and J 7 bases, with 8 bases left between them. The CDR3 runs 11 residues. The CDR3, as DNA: TGCAGTGCTACCAAAAATAATGAGCAGTTCTTC. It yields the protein CSATKNNEQFF.

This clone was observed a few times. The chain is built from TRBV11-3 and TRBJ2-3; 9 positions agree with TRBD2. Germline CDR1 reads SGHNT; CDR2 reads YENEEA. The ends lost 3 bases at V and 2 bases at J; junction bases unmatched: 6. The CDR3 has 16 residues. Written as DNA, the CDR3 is TGTGCCAGCAGCTTCAAGACTAGCGGCAACACAGATACGCAGTATTTT. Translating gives CASSFKTSGNTDTQYF.

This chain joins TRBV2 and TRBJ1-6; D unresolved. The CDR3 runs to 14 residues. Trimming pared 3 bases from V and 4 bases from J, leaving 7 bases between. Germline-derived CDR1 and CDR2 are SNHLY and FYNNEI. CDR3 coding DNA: TGTGCCAGCAGTGACGGGTATTATAATTCACCCCTCCACTTT. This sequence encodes CASSDGYYNSPLHF.

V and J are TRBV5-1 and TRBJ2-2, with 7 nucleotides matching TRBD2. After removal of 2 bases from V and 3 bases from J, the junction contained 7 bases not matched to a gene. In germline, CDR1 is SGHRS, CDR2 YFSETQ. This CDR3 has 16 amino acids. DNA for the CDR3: TGCGCCAGCAGCTTAATTACTAGCGCCGACACCGGGGAGCTGTTTTTT. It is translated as CASSLITSADTGELFF.

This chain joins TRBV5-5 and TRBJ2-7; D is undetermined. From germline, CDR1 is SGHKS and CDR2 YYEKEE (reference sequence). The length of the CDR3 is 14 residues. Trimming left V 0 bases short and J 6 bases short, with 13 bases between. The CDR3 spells CASSLGGLSSEQYF. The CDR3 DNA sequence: TGTGCCAGCAGCTTGGGCGGTCTTTCTAGCGAGCAGTACTTC.